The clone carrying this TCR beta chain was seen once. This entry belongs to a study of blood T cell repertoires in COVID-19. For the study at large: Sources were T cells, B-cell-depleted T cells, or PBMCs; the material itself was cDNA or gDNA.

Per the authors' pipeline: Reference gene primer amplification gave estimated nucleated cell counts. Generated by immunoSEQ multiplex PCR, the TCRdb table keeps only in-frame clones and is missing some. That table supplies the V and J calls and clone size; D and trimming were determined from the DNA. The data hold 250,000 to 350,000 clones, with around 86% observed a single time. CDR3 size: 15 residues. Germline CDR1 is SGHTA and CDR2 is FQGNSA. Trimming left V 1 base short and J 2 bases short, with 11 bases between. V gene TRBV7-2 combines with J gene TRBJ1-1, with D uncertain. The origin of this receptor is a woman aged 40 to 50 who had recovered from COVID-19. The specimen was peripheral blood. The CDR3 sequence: CASSLVALSNTEAFF. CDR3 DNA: TGTGCCAGCAGCTTAGTTGCCCTAAGCAACACTGAAGCTTTCTTT. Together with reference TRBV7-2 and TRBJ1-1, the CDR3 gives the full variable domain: GAGVSQSPSNKVTEKGKDVELRCDPISGHTALYWYRQSLGQGLEFLIYFQGNSAPDKSGLPSDRFSAERTGGSVSTLTIQRTQQEDSAVYLCASSLVALSNTEAFFGQGTRLTVV.